The 5 T cell receptor beta chains below come from one sample, sequenced in a study of T cells in Graves' hyperthyroidism and ophthalmopathy (dated by TCRdb to about 2019). Receptor amplification or capture employed multiplex PCR. Reads for this sample came from an Illumina HiSeq 2000. The TCR beta CDR3 regions were amplified from RNA transcripts. A first-round RT-PCR of the TCR CDR3 used the HTBI primer set with the Qiagen OneStep RT-PCR kit. The public reads were run again by TCRdb, first through fastp at Q25 and then through MiXCR, and only productive beta chains were kept. Each entry merges the rows of one CDR3 protein and shows their most common DNA and genes. Here the sample has approximately 610,000 distinct CDR3 sequences; about 15% occur a single time. The ten largest clones add up to roughly 4.5% of the sample. Material: blood. The source of these receptors is a woman between 40 and 55 years old with Graves' ophthalmopathy.

This chain connects TRBV7-8 to TRBJ1-2; a possible D gene is TRBD1 (5 bases). This CDR3 has 14 residues. The V end was cut by 0 bases, the J end by 3 bases, with 8 bases between. Germline assignment: CDR1 SGHVS and CDR2 FQNEAQ. CDR3 protein: CASSLAPGYYGYTF. The CDR3 nucleotides are TGTGCCAGCAGCTTAGCGCCAGGGTACTATGGCTACACCTTC.

This clonotype was recorded many times. The rearrangement uses TRBV12-3 or TRBV12-4 and TRBJ2-4; 10 nucleotides align to TRBD2. With V trimmed by 6 bases and J by 8 bases, 4 bases remained unmatched. This CDR3 spans 13 amino acids. Here the CDR3 DNA reads TGTGCCAGCAGCCTAGCGGGAGAGGACATTCAGTACTTC. This gives the protein CASSLAGEDIQYF.

The chain employs TRBV15 and TRBJ1-5; D is ambiguous. The CDR3 consists of 18 residues. Trimming removed 8 bases from V and 0 bases from J, with 23 bases in between. Germline CDR1 is LNHNV and CDR2 is YYDKDF (reference sequence). The CDR3 sequence: CATSRKRKVDTSNQPQHF. For the CDR3, the DNA is TGTGCCACCTCCAGGAAAAGGAAAGTAGACACTAGCAATCAGCCCCAGCATTTT.

This clonotype has ten or more counts. The chain employs TRBV6-4 and TRBJ1-1, with 11 bases that match TRBD1. The CDR3 extends over 17 amino acids. V was pared by 6 bases and J by 5 bases, with 14 bases of the junction left unmatched. Per the germline V gene, CDR1 is MRHNA and CDR2 is SNTAGT. The DNA for the CDR3 is TGTGCCAGCAGCCAGGACAGGGGGCGGCTTTGGTTTACTGAAGCTTTCTTT. Its protein is CASSQDRGRLWFTEAFF.

The CDR3 loop reads CASRSGQGIVTEAFF. DNA of the CDR3: TGTGCCAGCAGGTCGGGACAGGGAATAGTCACTGAAGCTTTCTTT. The chain recombines TRBV28 with TRBJ1-1; 9 nucleotides align to TRBD1. J lost 4 bases, V lost 6 bases, and 9 bases had no gene match. CDR1 and CDR2 from the germline V gene are MDHEN and SYDVKM. This CDR3 contains 15 residues.